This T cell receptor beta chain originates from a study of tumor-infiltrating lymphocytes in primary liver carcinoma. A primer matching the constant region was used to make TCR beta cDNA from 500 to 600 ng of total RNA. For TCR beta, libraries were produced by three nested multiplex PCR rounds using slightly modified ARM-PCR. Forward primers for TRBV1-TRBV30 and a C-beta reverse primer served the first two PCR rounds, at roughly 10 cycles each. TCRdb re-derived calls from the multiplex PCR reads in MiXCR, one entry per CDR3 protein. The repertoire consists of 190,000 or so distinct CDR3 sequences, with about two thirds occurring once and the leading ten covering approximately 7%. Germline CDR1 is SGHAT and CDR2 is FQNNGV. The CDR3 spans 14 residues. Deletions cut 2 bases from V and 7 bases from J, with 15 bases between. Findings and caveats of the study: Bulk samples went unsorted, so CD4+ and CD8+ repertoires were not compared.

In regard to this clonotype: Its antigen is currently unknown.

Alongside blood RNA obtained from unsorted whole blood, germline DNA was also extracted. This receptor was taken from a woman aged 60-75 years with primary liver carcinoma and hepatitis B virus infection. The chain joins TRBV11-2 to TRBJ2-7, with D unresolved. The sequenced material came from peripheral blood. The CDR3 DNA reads TGTGCCAGCAGCTTATATTCCTCCTACAATGAGCAGTACTTC. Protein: CASSLYSSYNEQYF.